This T cell receptor (beta chain) was captured by sequencing in a study of identical twins. Whole-study results and caveats: Insertions were fewer in abundant cord blood beta clonotypes, whereas memory repertoires showed none of this pattern. Models underestimated how often monozygotic twins shared out-of-frame TCR alpha.

MiXCR, applied by TCRdb to the 5' RACE reads, yields one record per CDR3 protein. The data hold approximately 210,000 distinct CDR3 sequences, with around 15% observed a single time. Trimming took 10 bases from V and 8 from J; bases not matched to a gene: 10. The germline CDR1 and CDR2 sequences are PRHDT and FYEKMQ (reference sequence). The CDR3 extends over 12 amino acids. As concerns this clonotype: Its specificity is not known.

These data are also associated with another study on T cells expressing NK-cell markers. That work contributes: CD8+ T cells in over 5 donors included dominant NKG2C+ clonotypes at about 1.0-7.0%. What remained unclear was the HCMV specificity of expanded NKG2C+ T cell clones.

Sample: CD8+ T cells sorted from blood. J is TRBJ1-2 and V is TRBV13; TRBD1 matches 7 bases. The TCR comes from a woman aged 18-30 years in good health. CDR3: CATTGQTMGYTF. The CDR3, as DNA: TGTGCCACCACGGGACAGACTATGGGCTACACCTTC.